This entry concerns a single T cell receptor beta chain. Its antigen is currently unknown. The data are from a study of cytomegalovirus exposure and HLA in healthy donors. Findings and caveats of the study: In a later analysis, a missense DCLRE1C variant was linked to TCR beta V- and J-gene trimming. Cytomegalovirus status was reportedly diagnosed by the classifier with high specificity and sensitivity. Among the most significant clusters, several appeared linked to common viral pathogens in a later analysis. Compared with the approximately 700-donor mean, an Asian-associated ancestry cluster reportedly had fewer N-insertions, according to a later analysis.

PCR amplification relied on 60 Vbeta primers (plus 13 Jbeta primers). Profiled with immunoSEQ multiplex PCR; TCRdb holds only in-frame clones, not every one. This sample's table reports 100,000 to 150,000 clones. This CDR3 contains 16 residues. Trimming removed 4 bases at V and 0 bases at J, with 15 bases between. Germline loops: CDR1 SGHRS, CDR2 YFSETQ. The sequenced material came from PBMCs. This clonotype was sampled from a woman between 40 and 50 years old in good health and CMV-seropositive. The gene calls are TRBV5-1 and TRBJ2-3; perhaps TRBD1 as D (5 bases). This chain's CDR3 is CASSTRQSSSTDTQYF. In nucleotides, the CDR3 is TGCGCCAGCAGCACAAGACAGAGTTCTAGCACAGATACGCAGTATTTT.